The 24 T cell receptor beta chains below come from one sample, sequenced in a study of blood T cell repertoires in COVID-19. The data were produced by immunoSEQ multiplex PCR, yet TCRdb's version contains in-frame clones alone and is incomplete. The table has over 75,000 clones, approximately 84% seen once. The specimen sequenced was peripheral blood. The receptors stem from an older man with acute or convalescent COVID-19.

The gene calls are TRBV7-2 and TRBJ2-2; D is unclear. Germline V lookup: CDR1 SGHTA, CDR2 FQGNSA. This CDR3 spans 13 amino acids. Trimming took 1 base from V and 5 from J, leaving 5 bases between them. CDR3 in DNA: TGTGCCAGCAGCTTAGTTTCAACCGGGGAGCTGTTTTTT. Translation gives CASSLVSTGELFF.

This rearrangement joins TRBV30 to TRBJ2-2; perhaps TRBD2 as D (6 bases). Germline CDR1 is GTSNPN and CDR2 is SVGIG (reference sequence). Trimming removed 4 bases at V and 7 bases at J, with 19 bases between. The CDR3 is 15 amino acids. The CDR3 DNA is TGTGCCTGGAACATACGGAGGGCGCTGAACGGGGAGCTGTTTTTT. Protein sequence: CAWNIRRALNGELFF.

The chain employs TRBV11-2 and TRBJ2-1; 7 positions agree with TRBD2. From germline, CDR1 is SGHAT and CDR2 FQNNGV. J lost 7 bases, V lost 0 bases, and 15 bases had no gene match. This CDR3 contains 18 residues. The CDR3 protein is CASSLDYRAGREMNEQFF. The CDR3 DNA follows: TGTGCCAGCAGCTTAGATTATCGAGCGGGGCGAGAGATGAATGAGCAGTTCTTC.

This clone was seen only a few times. The chain employs TRBV10-2 and TRBJ1-6, with D maybe TRBD1 (6 bases). Germline CDR1 is WSHSY and CDR2 is SAAADI. Between the trimmed V and J ends, which lost 6 bases and 6 bases, there was a span of 15 bases. This CDR3 contains 15 residues. Here the CDR3 reads CASSFRDTLNSPLHF. The CDR3 DNA sequence: TGCGCCAGCAGCTTCCGGGACACCCTTAATTCACCCCTCCACTTT.

This clone was picked up a small number of times. The V call is TRBV7-9, the J call TRBJ2-1, with 9 bases fitting TRBD2. J lost 10 bases, V lost 5 bases, and 12 bases had no gene match. The length of the CDR3 is 15 residues. Per germline, CDR1 SEHNR and CDR2 FQNEAQ (reference sequence). The DNA of the CDR3 is TGTGCCAGCAGCCCAAGACTAGCGGCGACCACCGAGCAGTTCTTC. Protein sequence: CASSPRLAATTEQFF.

The chain is built from TRBV7-2 and TRBJ2-5; possible D gene TRBD1, 5 bases. This CDR3 is built from 14 residues. CDR1 is SGHTA and CDR2 is FQGNSA in the germline V gene. Trimming stripped 5 bases from V and 5 bases from J, with 15 bases between. DNA of the CDR3: TGTGCCAGCAGCACCCAGGGTTCGATCGAGACCCAGTACTTC. Translating gives CASSTQGSIETQYF.

The chain carries TRBV7-2 and TRBJ1-5; D perhaps matches TRBD1 (5 bases). V was cut by 0 bases and J by 7 bases, with 13 bases left in between. The CDR3 has 15 amino acids. Germline V CDR1 and CDR2: SGHTA, FQGNSA. The CDR3 protein is CASSLASGSGQPQHF. Here the CDR3 DNA reads TGTGCCAGCAGCTTAGCTTCAGGGTCAGGGCAGCCCCAGCATTTT.

The chain couples TRBV5-8 to TRBJ2-3, with D possibly TRBD2 on 5 matching bases. The germline V gene has CDR1 SGHTS and CDR2 YDEGEE. The CDR3 has 13 amino acids. V dropped 3 bases and J dropped 3 bases, with 8 bases sitting between them. The CDR3 DNA reads as TGTGCCAGCAGCTCCAGCGGTACAGATACGCAGTATTTT. It yields the protein CASSSSGTDTQYF.

CDR3 coding DNA: TGTGCCAGCAGTTACTCGATCTGGGACAGGGAGGACAATGAGCAGTTCTTC. Its protein is CASSYSIWDREDNEQFF. The chain combines TRBV6-2 or TRBV6-3 with TRBJ2-1; 9 bases align to TRBD1. The V and J ends lost 0 bases and 5 bases, in that order; junction bases with no gene match: 8. Germline CDR1 and CDR2: MNHEY and SVGEGT. The CDR3 loop spans 17 amino acids.

This clone appeared a few times. V and J are TRBV3-1 (or the pseudogene TRBV3-2) and TRBJ1-1, with TRBD1 as a possible D gene (5 bases). Germline-derived CDR1 and CDR2 are LGHDT and YNNKEL (reference sequence). The germline V and J ends were trimmed by 5 bases and 8 bases, with 9 bases remaining between them. The CDR3 consists of 11 residues. The CDR3 bases are TGTGCCAGCAGCTCAACAGGAGAAGCTTTCTTT. It yields the protein CASSSTGEAFF.

Note on this clone: The same CDR3 is also encoded by other DNA sequences in this sample. CDR3 amino acids: CASSKGQQETQYF. The DNA for the CDR3 is TGTGCCAGCTCCAAAGGACAGCAAGAGACCCAGTACTTC. The chain employs TRBV18 and TRBJ2-5, with D tentatively TRBD1 (6 bases). The CDR3 contains 13 residues. V lost 6 bases to trimming and J lost 2 bases, with 10 bases between them. Per germline, CDR1 KGHSH and CDR2 LQKENI.

The J gene is TRBJ1-1, the V gene TRBV5-6, with D tentatively TRBD1 (5 bases). With 2 bases removed from V and 14 bases from J, the gap between germline ends came to 16 bases. Germline V CDR1 and CDR2: SGHDT, YYEEEE. This CDR3 region has 12 residues. DNA for the CDR3: TGTGCCAGCAGCTTCGAGACCAGGGCGAGATTCTTT. Protein sequence: CASSFETRARFF. Full variable domain (rest looked up from reference TRBV5-6 and TRBJ1-1): DAGVTQSPTHLIKTRGQQVTLRCSPKSGHDTVSWYQQALGQGPQFIFQYYEEEERQRGNFPDRFSGHQFPNYSSELNVNALLLGDSALYLCASSFETRARFFGQGTRLTVV.

The rearrangement uses TRBV5-8 and TRBJ2-1; 8 nucleotides agree with TRBD1. V lost 4 bases and J lost 5; bases outside the gene matches: 8. This CDR3 has 15 residues. Germline CDR1 reads SGHTS; CDR2 reads YDEGEE. CDR3 loop: CASSAGQGRNNEQFF. In DNA, the CDR3 is TGTGCCAGCAGCGCCGGACAGGGTAGGAACAATGAGCAGTTCTTC.

This chain uses TRBV29-1 with TRBJ1-2; a weak D match, TRBD1 (5 bases). Germline assignment: CDR1 SQVTM and CDR2 ANQGSEA. V was cut by 4 bases and J by 7 bases, with 13 bases left in between. This CDR3 is 12 amino acids long. The CDR3 nucleotides are TGCAGCGTTGGGGGCCCGGAATTTGGCTACACCTTC. Protein sequence: CSVGGPEFGYTF. Combining the CDR3 with reference TRBV29-1 and TRBJ1-2 gives the whole variable domain SAVISQKPSRDICQRGTSLTIQCQVDSQVTMMFWYRQQPGQSLTLIATANQGSEATYESGFVIDKFPISRPNLTFSTLTVSNMSPEDSSIYLCSVGGPEFGYTFGSGTRLTVV.

The sample holds a few counts of this clone. The chain is built from TRBV30 and TRBJ1-2, with TRBD1 identical over 7 bases. The CDR3 consists of 13 residues. V gave up 5 bases and J gave up 5 bases; unmatched junction bases: 8. The V gene's germline CDR1 is GTSNPN and CDR2 SVGIG (reference sequence). CDR3 region: CAWARDRPYGYTF. The CDR3 coding sequence is TGTGCCTGGGCGAGGGACAGACCGTATGGCTACACCTTC.

The chain combines TRBV7-2 with TRBJ1-5; 10 nucleotides match TRBD1. Germline V gives CDR1 SGHTA, CDR2 FQGNSA. V trimming: 2 bases; J trimming: 6 bases; junction bases outside the gene matches: 4. The CDR3 totals 15 residues. Here the CDR3 reads CASSLRQGAGQPQHF. The CDR3 DNA reads as TGTGCCAGCAGCTTACGACAGGGGGCAGGTCAGCCCCAGCATTTT.

This CDR3 reads CASSPPPGGRSSPLHF. The CDR3 nucleotides are TGTGCCAGCTCACCACCTCCAGGGGGCCGGAGTTCACCCCTCCACTTT. The chain combines TRBV18 with TRBJ1-6; 8 bases are shared with TRBD1. The junction had 7 bases not matched to a gene; V was cut back by 0 bases and J by 9 bases. Germline V gene lookup returns CDR1 KGHSH and CDR2 LQKENI. This CDR3 has 16 amino acids.

This chain uses TRBV29-1 with TRBJ2-5; 15 positions match TRBD2. The germline V gene encodes CDR1 SQVTM and CDR2 ANQGSEA. The CDR3 contains 14 residues. V shed 7 bases, J shed 5 bases, and the junction held 5 bases outside the gene matches. The CDR3 bases are TGCAGCGGTGGACTAGCGGGGGGGAGGGAGACCCAGTACTTC. Translated: CSGGLAGGRETQYF.

The chain is built from TRBV18 and TRBJ1-6, with D possibly being TRBD1 (5 bases). Per the germline V gene, CDR1 is KGHSH and CDR2 is LQKENI. The CDR3 totals 17 residues. V lost 2 bases, J lost 10 bases, and 21 bases lay in between. CDR3 protein: CASSPGPGGRGSSPLHF. For the CDR3, the DNA is TGTGCCAGCTCACCAGGACCCGGGGGGAGGGGCAGCTCACCCCTCCACTTT.

The chain combines TRBV30 with TRBJ1-2, with D maybe TRBD1 (6 bases). CDR1 is GTSNPN and CDR2 is SVGIG in the germline V gene (reference sequence). This CDR3 comprises 15 residues. Between the trimmed V and J ends, which lost 0 bases and 5 bases, there was a span of 16 bases. The CDR3 DNA reads as TGTGCCTGGAGTGTACAAGTAGGGGGATCGTATGGCTACACCTTC. Residues: CAWSVQVGGSYGYTF.

This rearrangement joins TRBV2 to TRBJ2-1; tentative D call: TRBD1 (6 bases). The CDR3 is 11 residues long. The germline V and J ends were trimmed by 8 bases and 10 bases, with 12 bases remaining between them. The germline CDR1 and CDR2 sequences are SNHLY and FYNNEI. The CDR3 DNA reads TGTGCCAGCGGCACCGGGACAGAGCAGTTCTTC. This translates into CASGTGTEQFF.

The rearrangement links TRBV7-2 to TRBJ1-1; 9 nucleotides match TRBD1. The CDR3 is made up of 17 amino acids. Germline V gives CDR1 SGHTA, CDR2 FQGNSA. V shed 3 bases and J 4 bases; nucleotides not matched to a gene: 12. The CDR3 reads CASSLYTGGEGATEAFF. The CDR3 coding sequence is TGTGCCAGCAGCTTGTATACAGGGGGCGAGGGGGCCACTGAAGCTTTCTTT.

The V and J genes are TRBV7-6 and TRBJ1-2; D might be TRBD1 (5 bases). This CDR3 is built from 13 residues. V was clipped by 4 bases and J by 6 bases, with 12 bases between them. CDR1 is SGHVS, CDR2 FNYEAQ, per germline. CDR3 nucleotide sequence: TGTGCCAGCAGCTCAGACAGCGAGGATGGCTACACCTTC. It translates to CASSSDSEDGYTF.

V gene TRBV2 combines with J gene TRBJ1-1, with 11 bases identical to TRBD1. Germline V gene data show CDR1 as SNHLY and CDR2 as FYNNEI. V gave up 6 bases and J gave up 3 bases; unmatched junction bases: 6. The CDR3 totals 15 residues. CDR3 sequence (DNA): TGTGCCAGCAGGGACCGGACAGGGGGCTACACTGAAGCTTTCTTT. This translates into CASRDRTGGYTEAFF.